Following are 13 T cell receptor beta chains from one sample sequenced in a study of response to subunit inactivated influenza vaccine. One entry per CDR3 protein results from TCRdb running MiXCR on the RT-PCR reads. Of more than 400,000 distinct CDR3 sequences in the sample, 6% to 9% were seen once. The sequencing used PBMCs from blood, collected less than 30 months after vaccination. The receptors stem from a man between 45 and 75 years old who received an inactivated influenza vaccine.

The chain joins TRBV5-4 to TRBJ2-1, with 9 nucleotides matching TRBD2. V gave up 4 bases and J gave up 8 bases; unmatched junction bases: 4. CDR3 length: 13 residues. Germline loops: CDR1 SGHNT, CDR2 YYREEE (reference sequence). This CDR3 reads CASSIAGADEQFF. CDR3 nucleotide sequence: TGTGCCAGCAGCATAGCGGGAGCGGATGAGCAGTTCTTC.

The sample holds a few counts of this clonotype. V and J are TRBV9 and TRBJ2-3; TRBD2 aligns across 10 bases. Per germline, CDR1 SGDLS and CDR2 YYNGEE. Trimming removed 2 bases from V and 2 bases from J; junction bases left unmatched: 14. The CDR3 has 19 residues. CDR3 amino acids: CASSVPKGLAEPYTDTQYF. CDR3 nucleotide sequence: TGTGCCAGCAGCGTCCCCAAAGGACTAGCGGAGCCCTACACAGATACGCAGTATTTT.

The chain links TRBV12-3 or TRBV12-4 to TRBJ1-1; D remains unclear. CDR3 size: 14 residues. With 3 bases removed from V and 3 bases from J, the gap between germline ends came to 11 bases. The CDR3, as DNA: TGTGCCAGCAGTTTTAGGAGGAGCTACACTGAAGCTTTCTTT. This encodes CASSFRRSYTEAFF.

This clonotype was seen more than once but under ten times. J is TRBJ2-7 and V is TRBV5-1; D may be TRBD1 (7 bases). In germline, CDR1 is SGHRS, CDR2 YFSETQ. The V end was cut by 3 bases, the J end by 3 bases, with 19 bases between. The CDR3 consists of 16 residues. The CDR3 DNA is TGCGCCAGCAGCTCTGGCGGGACAGACCTTCACTACGAGCAGTACTTC. This translates into CASSSGGTDLHYEQYF.

A few counts support this clonotype. The V and J genes are TRBV11-2 and TRBJ2-5; D is undetermined. The V gene lost 1 base and the J gene lost 0 bases, with 9 bases spanning the gap. CDR1 and CDR2 (germline): SGHAT, FQNNGV. This CDR3 contains 15 residues. CDR3 amino acids: CASSLVLGYQETQYF. CDR3 bases: TGTGCCAGCAGCTTAGTGTTGGGATACCAAGAGACCCAGTACTTC.

This clonotype was seen repeatedly, ten times or more. This chain links TRBV7-2 with TRBJ2-3, with TRBD2 matching over 13 bases. Per germline, CDR1 SGHTA and CDR2 FQGNSA. CDR3 size: 15 residues. Trimming cost V 1 base and J 10 bases; bases outside gene matches: 5. The CDR3 loop reads CASSLEAGTSGAQYF. The DNA of the CDR3 is TGTGCCAGCAGCTTAGAGGCCGGGACTAGCGGGGCGCAGTATTTT.

This clonotype was picked up many times. The CDR3 region is CAINEGNTEAFF. CDR3 sequence (DNA): TGTGCCATCAATGAAGGGAACACTGAAGCTTTCTTT. The J gene is TRBJ1-1, the V gene TRBV10-3, with D hard to call. This CDR3 spans 12 amino acids. Trimming stripped 7 bases from V and 1 base from J, with 7 bases between. The germline CDR1 and CDR2 sequences are ENHRY and SYGVKD.

Ten or more counts support this clonotype. The CDR3 spells CASSLSGNPRTGELFF. The CDR3 DNA follows: TGCGCCAGCAGCTTAAGCGGGAACCCGAGGACCGGGGAGCTGTTTTTT. The rearrangement uses TRBV5-1 and TRBJ2-2, with 7 bases aligning to TRBD2. Trimming removed 2 bases from V and 5 bases from J; junction bases left unmatched: 9. CDR3 length: 16 residues. Germline V gives CDR1 SGHRS, CDR2 YFSETQ.

This clonotype was seen many times. The rearrangement uses TRBV12-3 or TRBV12-4 and TRBJ2-5; perhaps TRBD2 as D (8 bases). The CDR3 has 14 amino acids. V was clipped by 7 bases and J by 5 bases, with 17 bases between them. CDR3 sequence: CASTPGGGGETQYF. CDR3 coding DNA: TGTGCCAGCACCCCGGGAGGGGGCGGCGAGACCCAGTACTTC.

This clonotype was detected only a few times. This chain joins TRBV3-1 and TRBJ1-1; D remains ambiguous. V lost 2 bases and J 1 base, leaving 11 bases between the germline ends. This CDR3 comprises 15 residues. Germline V gives CDR1 LGHDT, CDR2 YNNKEL (reference sequence). As DNA, the CDR3 is TGTGCCAGCAGCCAATATTCGGGTGGGAACACTGAAGCTTTCTTT. It is translated as CASSQYSGGNTEAFF.

The genes are TRBV7-9 and TRBJ2-1; perhaps D is TRBD1 or TRBD2 (5 bases each). There are 14 residues in the CDR3. Trimming cost V 4 bases and J 6 bases, with 13 bases left between them. The germline V gene has CDR1 SEHNR and CDR2 FQNEAQ (reference sequence). In nucleotides, the CDR3 is TGTGCCAGCAGCTCCGGGGCGGGCCCCAATGAGCAGTTCTTC. This gives the protein CASSSGAGPNEQFF.

Ten or more counts support this clonotype. The genes are TRBV7-6 and TRBJ1-4; D perhaps matches TRBD1 (5 bases). There are 15 residues in the CDR3. The V end lost 5 bases, the J end lost 0 bases, and 10 bases lay between the germline ends. Germline V lookup: CDR1 SGHVS, CDR2 FNYEAQ. In nucleotides, the CDR3 is TGTGCCAGCAGCGGGCAGGGCGCAACTAATGAAAAACTGTTTTTT. Translation gives CASSGQGATNEKLFF.

This clonotype was found a few times. The rearrangement links TRBV6-2 or TRBV6-3 to TRBJ1-6; 9 nucleotides agree with TRBD1. CDR1 is MNHEY, CDR2 SVGEGT, per germline. Trimming at V came to 6 bases and at J to 8 bases, leaving 8 bases not matched to a gene. This CDR3 is built from 15 residues. DNA of the CDR3: TGTGCCAGCAGCCGGCCGGGACAGGGAGATTCACCCCTCCACTTT. It is translated as CASSRPGQGDSPLHF.